This TCR beta chain appears in the sequencing data of a study of shared clonotypes between healthy human individuals (dated by TCRdb to about 2020). General notes on the study: The cohort included a few men and a couple of women between 18 and 49 years of age. For each donor, CD4 naive and CD4 memory were each given three plates, CD8 naive was given two plates, and CD8 memory was given one plate. To estimate repertoire size and how much clonotypes are shared between individuals, the study performed deep sequencing of blood TCR repertoires from five healthy adults. Different laboratories and diverse techniques were used to prepare libraries and sequence TCR repertoires, to increase sequencing depth and limit assay-specific biases. Each donor's leukapheresis produced roughly between about 0.8 and 8.9 billion PBMCs. General conclusions and limits of the study: Only blood was sampled, and tissue TCR repertoires likely differ from those in blood. Higher generation probabilities were observed for clonotypes shared by all four sorted-subset donors than for non-shared clonotypes. Incomplete sequencing was indicated by rarefaction of sorted-subset datasets, despite the large sequencing depth. When a handful of donors were compared, the shared fraction of clonotypes was around 5.1% for naive CD4, approximately 3.3% for naive CD8, 2.3% for memory CD4, and 0.35% to 0.4% for memory CD8. The genetic and exposure-history diversity represented was limited by the small number of donors. Naive subsets generally had larger estimated clonotype richness than memory subsets. Pairwise subsampling led to the expectation that sequencing depth would affect the degree of clonotype sharing among donors.

TCR CDR3 regions were amplified from genomic DNA by multiplex PCR using the deep immunoSEQ assay. Extracted genomic DNA from each cell subset was spread evenly across all wells of several immunoSEQ 96-well plates, with each plate serving as a replicate. For sorted subsets, each replicate PCR was loaded with roughly 200 ng genomic DNA, equivalent to 32,000 or so T cell genomes. Purified libraries were measured with a Qubit 3.0 fluorometer, size-checked on a Bioanalyzer 2100, and measured again with the KAPA Library Quantification kit. A separate single-read 150-cycle Illumina NextSeq 550 flow cell was used to sequence each immunoSEQ 96-well plate. As for how the authors treated the data: Because the immunoSEQ output held only junctional sequences and lacked quality scores, the filtering could not match the filtering applied to full-length reads. To assign V/J genes and CDR3, sequences were annotated against IMGT germline references using PyIR, a Python wrapper for IgBLAST v1.9. Any read was removed if the V/J assignment was weak (E-value above 1e-6), the CDR3 was missing, or the read contained stop codons, out-of-frame junctions, or ambiguous translated residues. V3J clonotypes were defined as sequences sharing an identical inferred V gene, J gene, and CDR3 amino acid sequence. The percentage overlap between two repertoires was calculated by dividing the number of shared unique clonotypes by the size of the smaller repertoire. RTK rarefaction, the Chao1 estimator, and Recon v2.1 estimates of unobserved clonotypes were used to assess repertoire richness. Generation probabilities were computed with OLGA for all TCRbeta clonotypes obtained by the gDNA method from several donors. The clones in this table, taken by TCRdb from immuneACCESS, are in-frame only. Not every clone is retained; where verified, under half of the shortfall comes from an unresolved V gene, and the cause of the rest is unknown. V and J calls and clone size are given by that table; D and trimming were obtained from the DNA. The sample table holds a few hundred thousand clones, of which under 80% were seen once. The top ten clones comprise roughly 11% of the sample.

As to this clone: Its target antigen remains unknown. No per-base quality is available; no much larger clone lies one base away.

From a lookup of the germline V gene, CDR1 and CDR2 are SQVTM and ANQGSEA. The cysteine opens and the phenylalanine closes a CDR3 of 12 amino acids. Only the CDR3 part of the read is kept: 36 bases, read in frame from the first base. V loses 0 bases of germline sequence and J loses 4 bases, and the interval between the two ends is 6 bases. The donors were healthy, HIV-negative adults who had no recently reported acute infections or vaccinations. Every donor was a Caucasian adult living in Nashville, Tennessee, USA. CD4+ T cells were enriched by magnetic negative selection; naive cells were then positively selected on CD45RA, and the negative fraction formed the memory subset. Blood was obtained by leukapheresis, after which PBMCs were separated by Ficoll-Histopaque density gradient centrifugation and cryopreserved in liquid nitrogen vapor phase. Purity and quantity of every magnetically sorted T cell population were checked by analytical flow cytometry. Each sorted fraction had its genomic DNA isolated and then quantified by UV absorbance on a Nanodrop 2000c.

Here the chain combines TRBV29-1 and TRBJ1-1, with an unclear D gene assignment. This sequence originates from a man aged 25 to 45 in good health. The sample consisted of memory CD4+ T cells sorted from blood. The cell subset or site label of this sample denotes: CD45RA-negative fraction. Here is the DNA: TGCAGCGTTGAAGATCCGGGCACTGAAGCTTTCTTT. Its product reads: CSVEDPGTEAFF.